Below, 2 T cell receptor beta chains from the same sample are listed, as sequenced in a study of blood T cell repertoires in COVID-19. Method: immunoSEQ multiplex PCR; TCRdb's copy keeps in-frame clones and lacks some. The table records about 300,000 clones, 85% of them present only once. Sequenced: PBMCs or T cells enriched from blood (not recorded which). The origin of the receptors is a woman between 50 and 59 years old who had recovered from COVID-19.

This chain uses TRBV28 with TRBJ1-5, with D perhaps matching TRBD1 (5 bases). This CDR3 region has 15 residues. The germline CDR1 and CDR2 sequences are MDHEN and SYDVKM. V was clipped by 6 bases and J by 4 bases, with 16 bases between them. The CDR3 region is CASSPTGGKNQPQHF. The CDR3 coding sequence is TGTGCCAGCAGCCCCACGGGGGGAAAAAATCAGCCCCAGCATTTT.

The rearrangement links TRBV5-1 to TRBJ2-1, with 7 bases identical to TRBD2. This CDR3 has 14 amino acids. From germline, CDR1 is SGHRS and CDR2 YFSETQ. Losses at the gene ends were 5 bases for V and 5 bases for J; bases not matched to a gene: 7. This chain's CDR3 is CASRARAGDNEQFF. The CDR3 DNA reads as TGCGCCAGCAGGGCTCGGGCGGGAGACAATGAGCAGTTCTTC.